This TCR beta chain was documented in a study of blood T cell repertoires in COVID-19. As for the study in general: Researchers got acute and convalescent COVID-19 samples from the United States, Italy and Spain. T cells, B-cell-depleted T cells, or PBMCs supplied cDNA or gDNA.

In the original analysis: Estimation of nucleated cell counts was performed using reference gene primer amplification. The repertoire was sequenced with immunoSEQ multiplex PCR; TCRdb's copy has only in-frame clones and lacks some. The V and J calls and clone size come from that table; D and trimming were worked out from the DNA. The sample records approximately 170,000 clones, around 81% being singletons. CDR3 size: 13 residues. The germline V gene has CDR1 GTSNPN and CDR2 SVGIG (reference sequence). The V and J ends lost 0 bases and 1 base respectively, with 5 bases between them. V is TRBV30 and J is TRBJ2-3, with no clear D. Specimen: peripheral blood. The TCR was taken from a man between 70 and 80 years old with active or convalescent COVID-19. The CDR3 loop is CAWSVLGTDTQYF. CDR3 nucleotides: TGTGCCTGGAGTGTTCTAGGCACAGATACGCAGTATTTT.